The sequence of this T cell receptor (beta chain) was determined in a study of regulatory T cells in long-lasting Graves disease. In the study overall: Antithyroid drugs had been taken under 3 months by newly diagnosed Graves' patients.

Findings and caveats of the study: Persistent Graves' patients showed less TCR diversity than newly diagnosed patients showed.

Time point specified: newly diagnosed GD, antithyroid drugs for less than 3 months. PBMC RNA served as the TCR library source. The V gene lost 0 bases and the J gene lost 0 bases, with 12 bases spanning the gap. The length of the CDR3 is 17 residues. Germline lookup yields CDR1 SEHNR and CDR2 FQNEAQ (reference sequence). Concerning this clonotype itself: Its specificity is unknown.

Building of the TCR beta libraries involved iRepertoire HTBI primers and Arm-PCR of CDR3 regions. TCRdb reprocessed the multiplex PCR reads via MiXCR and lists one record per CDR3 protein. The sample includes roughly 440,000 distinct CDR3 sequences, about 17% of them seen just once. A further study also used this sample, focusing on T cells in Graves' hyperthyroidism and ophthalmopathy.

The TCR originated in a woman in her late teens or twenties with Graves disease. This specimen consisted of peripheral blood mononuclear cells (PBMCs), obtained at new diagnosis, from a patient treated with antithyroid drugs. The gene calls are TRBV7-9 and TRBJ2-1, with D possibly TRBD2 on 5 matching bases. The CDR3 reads CASSLAFRGSSYNEQFF. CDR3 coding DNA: TGTGCCAGCAGCTTAGCATTTCGGGGAAGCTCCTACAATGAGCAGTTCTTC.